Below, 26 T cell receptor beta chains from the same sample are listed, as sequenced in a study of blood T cell repertoires in COVID-19. Sequencing used immunoSEQ multiplex PCR; TCRdb keeps in-frame clones, though not all of them. The table lists under 350,000 clones, roughly 85% of them singletons, with approximately 10% in the top ten. Sequencing used peripheral blood. All receptors come from a woman in her seventies with acute or convalescent COVID-19.

The chain is built from TRBV19 and TRBJ1-5; weak D call: TRBD1 (5 bases). In germline, CDR1 is LNHDA, CDR2 SQIVND (reference sequence). This CDR3 has 16 amino acids. V dropped 4 bases and J dropped 6 bases, with 19 bases sitting between them. DNA of the CDR3: TGTGCCAGTAGTAAAACAGGAGCCATCGAAACTCAGCCCCAGCATTTT. Translation gives CASSKTGAIETQPQHF.

This clone appeared a single time. The J gene is TRBJ1-1, the V gene TRBV6-2 or TRBV6-3; D is undetermined. The CDR3 length is 13 residues. The germline V and J ends were trimmed by 5 bases and 6 bases, with 13 bases remaining between them. Per germline, CDR1 MNHEY and CDR2 SVGEGT. The CDR3 DNA reads TGTGCCAGCAGTCAGCGGCTACTCGCTGAAGCTTTCTTT. This encodes CASSQRLLAEAFF.

The chain joins TRBV6-1 to TRBJ1-2; 8 nucleotides match TRBD1. Germline V gives CDR1 MNHNS, CDR2 SASEGT. J lost 8 bases, V lost 4 bases, and 18 bases had no gene match. The CDR3 sequence is 17 residues long. The CDR3 DNA sequence: TGTGCCAGCAGTGCGGGACAGGTTGAGGGATCCAGCAGAGGCTACACCTTC. Translation gives CASSAGQVEGSSRGYTF.

The CDR3 sequence: CASSPGDRNTEAFF. In nucleotides, the CDR3 is TGCGCCAGCAGCCCAGGGGACCGCAACACTGAAGCTTTCTTT. The chain has TRBV5-1 and TRBJ1-1, with D possibly matching TRBD1 (6 bases). The germline gives CDR1 SGHRS, CDR2 YFSETQ. V was trimmed by 4 bases and J by 2 bases, leaving 12 bases between them. This CDR3 contains 14 residues.

CDR3: CAWSVRGQPLDSPLHF. The CDR3 bases are TGTGCCTGGAGTGTACGGGGACAGCCTCTTGATTCACCCCTCCACTTT. V usage is TRBV30 and J usage is TRBJ1-6, with 7 bases fitting TRBD1. With V trimmed by 0 bases and J by 8 bases, 10 bases remained unmatched. This CDR3 region has 16 residues. Germline CDR1 reads GTSNPN; CDR2 reads SVGIG (reference sequence).

The rearrangement joins TRBV2 to TRBJ1-5; 11 nucleotides match TRBD1. Looked up from germline, CDR1 is SNHLY and CDR2 is FYNNEI. The CDR3 runs 12 residues. The ends lost 9 bases at V and 6 bases at J; junction bases unmatched: 1. The CDR3: CARDRGRQPQHF. The CDR3, as DNA: TGTGCCAGGGACAGGGGGCGTCAGCCCCAGCATTTT.

CDR3 nucleotides: TGTGCCAGCAGTCTTGACAGGGCCGGCGGCTACACCTTC. Amino acids: CASSLDRAGGYTF. This chain joins TRBV12-3 or TRBV12-4 and TRBJ1-2; 7 bases are a match to TRBD1. After removal of 5 bases from V and 8 bases from J, the junction contained 8 bases not matched to a gene. CDR3 length: 13 amino acids.

The rearrangement links TRBV19 to TRBJ2-7; TRBD1 is a possible D gene (5 bases). Germline CDR1 is LNHDA and CDR2 is SQIVND (reference sequence). The CDR3 has 13 amino acids. V lost 6 bases and J 2 bases, leaving 11 bases between the germline ends. CDR3 region: CASRGSGTYEQYF. The DNA for the CDR3 is TGTGCCAGTAGGGGGTCAGGGACCTACGAGCAGTACTTC.

V usage is TRBV13 and J usage is TRBJ1-2; TRBD1 matches 8 bases. CDR3 length: 16 residues. V shed 0 bases, J shed 6 bases, and the junction held 9 bases outside the gene matches. Germline V gene sequence: CDR1 PRHDT, CDR2 FYEKMQ (reference sequence). The CDR3 bases are TGTGCCAGCAGCTTAGGGGCGGGGACAGGAACCCATGGCTACACCTTC. It specifies CASSLGAGTGTHGYTF.

The chain recombines TRBV11-2 with TRBJ2-3; 8 bases map to TRBD1. Germline assignment: CDR1 SGHAT and CDR2 FQNNGV. The CDR3 contains 16 residues. The ends lost 1 base at V and 3 bases at J; junction bases unmatched: 6. CDR3 DNA: TGTGCCAGCAGCTTAGTACCAGGGGGCAATACAGATACGCAGTATTTT. Amino acids: CASSLVPGGNTDTQYF.

This clone was found once. The CDR3 nucleotides are TGTGCCAGCAGCAGACAGGGAACTGGAAACACCATATATTTT. It encodes CASSRQGTGNTIYF. The J gene is TRBJ1-3, the V gene TRBV5-4, with 7 bases aligning to TRBD1. Germline assignment: CDR1 SGHNT and CDR2 YYREEE (reference sequence). The CDR3 contains 14 residues. After removal of 4 bases from V and 2 bases from J, the junction contained 3 bases not matched to a gene.

The chain employs TRBV20-1 and TRBJ1-2; D possibly corresponds to TRBD1 (5 bases). The CDR3 covers 15 residues. Germline lookup yields CDR1 DFQATT and CDR2 SNEGSKA (reference sequence). Trimming removed 4 bases from V and 3 bases from J, with 18 bases in between. CDR3 sequence reads: CSATDISRVYYGYTF. The CDR3 region has the DNA TGCAGTGCTACTGACATTTCCAGGGTTTACTATGGCTACACCTTC.

V and J are TRBV11-2 and TRBJ1-1, with TRBD1 identical over 7 bases. This CDR3 contains 15 residues. Germline V gives CDR1 SGHAT, CDR2 FQNNGV. J was trimmed by 4 bases and V by 3 bases; bases with no gene match: 8. The CDR3, as DNA: TGTGCCAGCAGCTTCACAGGGGAGAGGTCCACTGAAGCTTTCTTT. Translated: CASSFTGERSTEAFF.

This sequence joins TRBV5-6 and TRBJ2-2; D might be TRBD1 (6 bases). Germline CDR1 is SGHDT and CDR2 is YYEEEE. V was cut by 7 bases and J by 7 bases, with 14 bases left in between. The length of the CDR3 is 13 residues. CDR3 coding DNA: TGTGCCAGCTTTGGACAGTTCGGCGGGGAGCTGTTTTTT. It yields the protein CASFGQFGGELFF.

This clone has a single count. The chain is built from TRBV18 and TRBJ1-2; 7 positions match TRBD1. The CDR3 is 16 residues long. Germline V lookup: CDR1 KGHSH, CDR2 LQKENI. V lost 0 bases and J lost 1; bases outside the gene matches: 5. The CDR3 spells CASSPPTGTVNYGYTF. As DNA, the CDR3 is TGTGCCAGCTCACCACCGACCGGGACAGTTAACTATGGCTACACCTTC.

V is TRBV5-1 and J is TRBJ2-4, with 8 bases aligning to TRBD2. There are 14 residues in the CDR3. V dropped 5 bases and J dropped 7; count of bases not matched to a gene: 8. Germline assignment: CDR1 SGHRS and CDR2 YFSETQ. CDR3 in amino acids: CASSSASGYNIQYF. The CDR3 DNA reads TGCGCCAGCAGTTCGGCTAGCGGGTATAACATTCAGTACTTC.

This clone was found a few times. This chain uses TRBV3-1 (or the pseudogene TRBV3-2) with TRBJ2-1; 10 bases fit TRBD2. The V segment lost 5 bases and the J segment 4 bases; nucleotides outside the gene matches: 5. Looked up from germline, CDR1 is LGHDT and CDR2 is YNNKEL (reference sequence). The CDR3 covers 15 residues. The CDR3 DNA sequence: TGTGCCAGCAGCAGGACTAGCGGCACTTACAATGAGCAGTTCTTC. Translated: CASSRTSGTYNEQFF.

The rearrangement joins TRBV19 to TRBJ1-2, with D perhaps TRBD1 (5 bases). CDR1 LNHDA and CDR2 SQIVND come from the germline V gene (reference sequence). The CDR3 consists of 14 residues. Trimming cost V 4 bases and J 2 bases, with 11 bases left between them. This CDR3 reads CASSRKGRNYGYTF. In DNA form, the CDR3 reads TGTGCCAGTAGTAGAAAGGGGCGAAACTATGGCTACACCTTC.

The chain has TRBV29-1 and TRBJ2-1, with a possible D match to TRBD1 (6 bases). The length of the CDR3 is 12 residues. The V and J ends lost 7 bases and 8 bases respectively, with 15 bases between them. The V gene's germline CDR1 is SQVTM and CDR2 ANQGSEA. CDR3 nucleotides: TGCAGCGGCACAGGGTATCGGGATGAGCAGTTCTTC. The encoded protein is CSGTGYRDEQFF.

This clone was seen a handful of times. The chain uses TRBV4-1 and TRBJ2-7; the D gene is possibly TRBD1 (5 bases). Trimming took off 4 bases at V and 6 bases at J, with 22 bases between the two ends. The length of the CDR3 is 16 residues. The germline V gene has CDR1 MGHRA and CDR2 YSYEKL. The CDR3 sequence: CASSRILAGNSGEQYF. The CDR3 DNA follows: TGCGCCAGCAGCCGGATTTTAGCAGGGAATTCTGGCGAGCAGTACTTC.

The CDR3 nucleotides are TGCGCCAGCAGCTCCCGTATACAAGAGACCCAGTACTTC. This gives the protein CASSSRIQETQYF. The chain joins TRBV5-1 to TRBJ2-5; D gene unclear. The germline V gene encodes CDR1 SGHRS and CDR2 YFSETQ. This CDR3 has 13 amino acids. V lost 3 bases, J lost 2 bases, and 8 bases lay in between. Together with reference TRBV5-1 and TRBJ2-5, the CDR3 gives the full variable domain: KAGVTQTPRYLIKTRGQQVTLSCSPISGHRSVSWYQQTPGQGLQFLFEYFSETQRNKGNFPGRFSGRQFSNSRSEMNVSTLELGDSALYLCASSSRIQETQYFGPGTRLLVL.

The rearrangement uses TRBV14 and TRBJ2-3, with D maybe TRBD2 (6 bases). Trimming took 4 bases from V and 2 from J, leaving 19 bases between them. Per germline, CDR1 SGHDN and CDR2 FVKESK. This CDR3 is 17 amino acids long. For the CDR3, the DNA is TGTGCCAGCAGCCCCCGTTTCTTAGCGGACCTCACAGATACGCAGTATTTT. The encoded protein is CASSPRFLADLTDTQYF.

The chain couples TRBV5-5 to TRBJ1-6, with D maybe TRBD1 (5 bases). CDR1 is SGHKS, CDR2 YYEKEE, per germline (reference sequence). The CDR3 is 17 amino acids. V lost 0 bases and J 6 bases, leaving 16 bases between the germline ends. CDR3 sequence: CASSLAESGRGNSPLHF. The CDR3 DNA follows: TGTGCCAGCAGCTTGGCCGAGTCAGGGAGGGGTAATTCACCCCTCCACTTT.

V is TRBV28 and J is TRBJ1-2; 9 bases are shared with TRBD1. Germline values: CDR1 MDHEN, CDR2 SYDVKM. The V segment lost 5 bases and the J segment 4 bases; nucleotides outside the gene matches: 5. The CDR3 totals 14 residues. In DNA, the CDR3 is TGTGCCAGCAGTGCCGGGACAGGGACCTATGGCTACACCTTC. It yields the protein CASSAGTGTYGYTF.

CDR3: CASRAGGGHTEAFF. CDR3 nucleotides: TGTGCCAGCAGGGCAGGGGGCGGGCACACTGAAGCTTTCTTT. This rearrangement joins TRBV6-5 to TRBJ1-1; 8 nucleotides align to TRBD1. With V trimmed by 6 bases and J by 3 bases, 6 bases remained unmatched. The CDR3 length is 14 residues. CDR1 is MNHEY and CDR2 is SVGAGI in the germline V gene.

A note on this clone: Other nucleotide sequences in the sample specify the same CDR3. This chain joins TRBV19 and TRBJ1-6; 7 positions agree with TRBD1. CDR1 and CDR2 from the germline V gene are LNHDA and SQIVND (reference sequence). Trimming at V came to 2 bases and at J to 9 bases, leaving 4 bases not matched to a gene. This CDR3 contains 14 residues. CDR3 DNA: TGTGCCAGTAGTATAACAGGGGTCGGTTCACCCCTCCACTTT. It encodes CASSITGVGSPLHF.